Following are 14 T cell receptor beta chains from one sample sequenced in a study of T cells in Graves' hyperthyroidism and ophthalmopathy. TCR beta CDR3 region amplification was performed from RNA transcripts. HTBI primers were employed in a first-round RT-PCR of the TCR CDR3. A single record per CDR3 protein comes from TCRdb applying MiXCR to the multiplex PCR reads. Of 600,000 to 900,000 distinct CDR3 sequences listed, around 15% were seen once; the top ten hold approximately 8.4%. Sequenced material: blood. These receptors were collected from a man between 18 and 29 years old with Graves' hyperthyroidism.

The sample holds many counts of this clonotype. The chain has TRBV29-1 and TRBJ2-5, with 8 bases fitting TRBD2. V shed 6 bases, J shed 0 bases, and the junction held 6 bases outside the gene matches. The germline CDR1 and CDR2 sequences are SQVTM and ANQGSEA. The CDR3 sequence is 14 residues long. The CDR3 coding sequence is TGCAGCGTCGCCCGACTAGCGCACCAAGAGACCCAGTACTTC. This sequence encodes CSVARLAHQETQYF. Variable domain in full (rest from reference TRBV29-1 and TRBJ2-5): SAVISQKPSRDICQRGTSLTIQCQVDSQVTMMFWYRQQPGQSLTLIATANQGSEATYESGFVIDKFPISRPNLTFSTLTVSNMSPEDSSIYLCSVARLAHQETQYFGPGTRLLVL.

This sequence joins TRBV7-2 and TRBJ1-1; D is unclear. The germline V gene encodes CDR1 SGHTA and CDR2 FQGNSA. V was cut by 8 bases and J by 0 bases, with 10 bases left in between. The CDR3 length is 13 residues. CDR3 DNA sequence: TGTGCCAGCGGACGGTTAATGAACACTGAAGCTTTCTTT. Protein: CASGRLMNTEAFF.

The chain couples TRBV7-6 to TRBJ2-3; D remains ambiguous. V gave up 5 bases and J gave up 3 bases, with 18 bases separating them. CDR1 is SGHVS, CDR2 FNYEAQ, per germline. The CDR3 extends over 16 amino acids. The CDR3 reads CASSPHTLLRTDTQYF. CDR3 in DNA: TGTGCCAGCAGCCCCCATACACTCCTCAGGACAGATACGCAGTATTTT.

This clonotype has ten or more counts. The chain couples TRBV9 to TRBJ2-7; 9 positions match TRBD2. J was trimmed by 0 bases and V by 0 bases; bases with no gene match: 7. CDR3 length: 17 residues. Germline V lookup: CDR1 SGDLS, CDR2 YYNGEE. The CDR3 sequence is CASSVGVAGVFSYEQYF. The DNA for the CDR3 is TGTGCCAGCAGCGTAGGGGTAGCGGGAGTATTCTCCTACGAGCAGTACTTC.

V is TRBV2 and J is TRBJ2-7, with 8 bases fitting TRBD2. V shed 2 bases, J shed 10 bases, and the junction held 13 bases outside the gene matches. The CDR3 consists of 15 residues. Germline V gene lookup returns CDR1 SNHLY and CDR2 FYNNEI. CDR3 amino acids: CASSERLSSGTRQYF. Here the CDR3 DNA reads TGTGCCAGCAGTGAAAGGTTAAGTAGCGGGACCCGACAGTACTTC.

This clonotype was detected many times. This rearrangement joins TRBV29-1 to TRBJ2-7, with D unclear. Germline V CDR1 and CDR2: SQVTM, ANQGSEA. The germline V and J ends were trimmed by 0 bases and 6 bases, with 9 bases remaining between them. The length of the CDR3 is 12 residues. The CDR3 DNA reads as TGCAGCGTTGAAGATCGACTTTTCGAGCAGTACTTC. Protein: CSVEDRLFEQYF.

In DNA, the CDR3 is TGTGCCAGCAGTTCGACAGGGGGCCCCTCCTACGAGCAGTACTTC. As protein: CASSSTGGPSYEQYF. The chain carries TRBV28 and TRBJ2-7, with 10 nucleotides matching TRBD1. Losses at the gene ends were 4 bases for V and 0 bases for J; bases not matched to a gene: 3. From germline, CDR1 is MDHEN and CDR2 SYDVKM. The CDR3 has 15 amino acids.

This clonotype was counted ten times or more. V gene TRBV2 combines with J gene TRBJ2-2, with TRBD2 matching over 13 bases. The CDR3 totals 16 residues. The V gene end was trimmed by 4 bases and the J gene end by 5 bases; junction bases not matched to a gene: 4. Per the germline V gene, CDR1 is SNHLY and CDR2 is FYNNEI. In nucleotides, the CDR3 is TGTGCCAGCAGTGCGTCGGGACTAGCGGGGACCGGGGAGCTGTTTTTT. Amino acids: CASSASGLAGTGELFF.

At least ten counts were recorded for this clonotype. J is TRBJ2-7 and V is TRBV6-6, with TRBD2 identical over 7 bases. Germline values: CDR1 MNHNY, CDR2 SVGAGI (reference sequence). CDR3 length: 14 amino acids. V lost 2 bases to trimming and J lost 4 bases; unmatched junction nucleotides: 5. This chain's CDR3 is CASSYGTGRYEQYF. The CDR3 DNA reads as TGTGCCAGCAGTTACGGGACCGGGAGGTACGAGCAGTACTTC.

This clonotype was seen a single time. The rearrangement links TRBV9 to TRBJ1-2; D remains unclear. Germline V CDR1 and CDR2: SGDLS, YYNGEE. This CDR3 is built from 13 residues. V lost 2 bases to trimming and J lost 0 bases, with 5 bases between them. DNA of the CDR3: TGTGCCAGCAGCGTCCAAGCTAACTATGGCTACACCTTC. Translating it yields CASSVQANYGYTF.

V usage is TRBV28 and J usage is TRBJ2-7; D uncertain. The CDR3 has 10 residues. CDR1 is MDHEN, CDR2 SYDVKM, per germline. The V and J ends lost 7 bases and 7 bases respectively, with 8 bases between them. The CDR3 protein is CASKLREQYF. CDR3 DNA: TGTGCCAGCAAGTTAAGGGAGCAGTACTTC.

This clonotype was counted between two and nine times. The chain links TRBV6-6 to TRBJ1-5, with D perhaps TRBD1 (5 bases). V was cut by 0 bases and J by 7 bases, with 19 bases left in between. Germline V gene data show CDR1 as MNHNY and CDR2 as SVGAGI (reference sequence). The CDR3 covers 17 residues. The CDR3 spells CASSYSRGGPPPQPQHF. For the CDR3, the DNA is TGTGCCAGCAGTTACTCGAGGGGAGGGCCCCCCCCCCAGCCCCAGCATTTT.

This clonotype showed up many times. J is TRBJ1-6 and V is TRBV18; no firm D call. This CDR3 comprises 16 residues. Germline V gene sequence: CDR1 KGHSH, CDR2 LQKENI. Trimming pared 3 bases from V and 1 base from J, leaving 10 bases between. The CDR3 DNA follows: TGTGCCAGCTCACCTGCTTCGAGGTCCTATAATTCACCCCTCCACTTT. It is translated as CASSPASRSYNSPLHF.

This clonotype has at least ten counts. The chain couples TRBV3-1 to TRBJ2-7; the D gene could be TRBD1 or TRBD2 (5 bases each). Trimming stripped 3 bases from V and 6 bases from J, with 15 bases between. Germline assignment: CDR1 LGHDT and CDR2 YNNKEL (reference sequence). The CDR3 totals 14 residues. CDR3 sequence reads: CASSHRDGTGEQYF. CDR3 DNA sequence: TGTGCCAGCAGCCACCGGGACGGAACGGGCGAGCAGTACTTC.